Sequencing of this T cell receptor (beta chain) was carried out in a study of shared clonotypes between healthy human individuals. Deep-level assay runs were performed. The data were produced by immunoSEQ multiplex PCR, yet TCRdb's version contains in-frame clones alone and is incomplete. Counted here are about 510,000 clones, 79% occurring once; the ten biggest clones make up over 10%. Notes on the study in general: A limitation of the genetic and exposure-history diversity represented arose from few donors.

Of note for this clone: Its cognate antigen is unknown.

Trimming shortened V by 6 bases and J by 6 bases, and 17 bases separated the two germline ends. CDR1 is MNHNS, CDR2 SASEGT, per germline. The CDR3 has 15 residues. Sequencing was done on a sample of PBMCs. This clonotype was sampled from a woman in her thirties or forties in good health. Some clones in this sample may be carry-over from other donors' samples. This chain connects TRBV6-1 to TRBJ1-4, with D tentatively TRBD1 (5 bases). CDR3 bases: TGTGCCAGCAGGACCCTACAGGCGCGGTATGAAAAACTGTTTTTT. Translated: CASRTLQARYEKLFF.